This TCR beta chain emerged from a study of blood T cells in healthy people across ages. The CDR3 extends over 10 amino acids. Trimming shortened V by 4 bases and J by 8 bases, and 8 bases separated the two germline ends. Germline V gene lookup returns CDR1 SQVTM and CDR2 ANQGSEA. Using a J-beta primer mix together with a sample-barcoded 5' primer, a second PCR was run for roughly 6 to 12 cycles. TCRdb analysed the 5' RACE reads with MiXCR anew, one entry per CDR3 protein. The data show approximately 800,000 distinct CDR3 sequences, with roughly 24% seen just once and around 3% held by the top ten. General study findings and limits: It was held that diversity estimates obtained from one million T cells represented underestimates. TCR beta diversity correlated strongly with naive T cell percentage. Unknown CMV status may confound age-related changes in expanded clones.

This clonotype showed up just a few times. The antigen is undetermined. The data also belong to a second study, concerning T cells of mothers and their children. That work adds: Slightly higher overlap, not significant, was seen in related mother-child pairs than in unrelated pairs.

The TCR was taken from a boy aged 5-17 years in good health. The sample was blood. The chain links TRBV29-1 to TRBJ1-2; D unclear. CDR3 sequence: CSVGDIGYTF. CDR3 in DNA: TGCAGCGTTGGGGATATAGGCTACACCTTC.